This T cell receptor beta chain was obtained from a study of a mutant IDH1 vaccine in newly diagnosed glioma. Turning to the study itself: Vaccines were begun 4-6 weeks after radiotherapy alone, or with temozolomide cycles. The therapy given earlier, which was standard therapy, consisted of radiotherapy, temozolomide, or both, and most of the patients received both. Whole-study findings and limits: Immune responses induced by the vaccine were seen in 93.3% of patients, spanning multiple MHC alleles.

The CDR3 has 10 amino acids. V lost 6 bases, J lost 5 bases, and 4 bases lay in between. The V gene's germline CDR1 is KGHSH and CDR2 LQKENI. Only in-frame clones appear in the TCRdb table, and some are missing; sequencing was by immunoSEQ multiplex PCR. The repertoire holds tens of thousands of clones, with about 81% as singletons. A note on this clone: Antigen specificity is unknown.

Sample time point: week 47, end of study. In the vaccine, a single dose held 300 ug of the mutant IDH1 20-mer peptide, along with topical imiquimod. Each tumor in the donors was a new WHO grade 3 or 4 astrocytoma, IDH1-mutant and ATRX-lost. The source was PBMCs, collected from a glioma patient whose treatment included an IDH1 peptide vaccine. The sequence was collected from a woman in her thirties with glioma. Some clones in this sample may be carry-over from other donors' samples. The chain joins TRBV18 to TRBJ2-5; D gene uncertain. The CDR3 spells CASSGETQYF. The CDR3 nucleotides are TGTGCCAGCTCGGGGGAGACCCAGTACTTC.